These 5 T cell receptor beta chains were sequenced from one sample in a study of cytomegalovirus exposure and HLA in healthy donors (dated by TCRdb to 2016 to 2017). The library was produced with the immunoSEQ multiplex PCR assay. A mixture of 60 forward primers for TCR Vbeta segments and 13 reverse primers for TCR Jbeta segments was used in the multiplex PCR. As stored in TCRdb, this immuneACCESS dataset retains in-frame rearrangements with V and J assigned. A fraction of the clones does not appear; measured against another copy, unresolved V genes explain less than half of the discrepancy, and the remainder lacks a known reason. Within this sample are about 180,000 clones, with almost 80% of them counted one time only. 6.3% of the sample is held by the ten biggest clonotypes. Source material: PBMCs. These receptors were taken from a man aged 40-50 years in good health and CMV-seropositive.

The genes are TRBV5-5 and TRBJ2-7; 11 bases are shared with TRBD2. The CDR3 sequence is 16 residues long. V dropped 3 bases and J dropped 11; count of bases not matched to a gene: 16. CDR1 SGHKS and CDR2 YYEKEE come from the germline V gene (reference sequence). CDR3 in amino acids: CASSSALLAGERGEYF. The DNA of the CDR3 is TGTGCCAGCAGCTCCGCATTACTAGCGGGAGAGAGGGGGGAGTACTTC.

This clone came up a few times. This chain uses TRBV6-5 with TRBJ2-1; possibly TRBD2 for D (6 bases). The CDR3 covers 14 residues. Germline CDR1 MNHEY, CDR2 SVGAGI. The V end lost 2 bases, the J end lost 8 bases, and 13 bases lay between the germline ends. The CDR3: CASSYHGGSDEQFF. In DNA, the CDR3 is TGTGCCAGCAGTTACCACGGAGGGAGCGATGAGCAGTTCTTC.

The chain is built from TRBV5-1 and TRBJ1-2, with 8 bases identical to TRBD1. V lost 0 bases, J lost 3 bases, and 7 bases stayed unmatched. The germline V gene encodes CDR1 SGHRS and CDR2 YFSETQ. The CDR3 length is 16 residues. DNA of the CDR3: TGCGCCAGCAGCTTGGGAGCAGGGGGCGCCGACTATGGCTACACCTTC. Amino acids: CASSLGAGGADYGYTF. Together with reference TRBV5-1 and TRBJ1-2, the CDR3 gives the full variable domain: KAGVTQTPRYLIKTRGQQVTLSCSPISGHRSVSWYQQTPGQGLQFLFEYFSETQRNKGNFPGRFSGRQFSNSRSEMNVSTLELGDSALYLCASSLGAGGADYGYTFGSGTRLTVV.

The chain combines TRBV19 with TRBJ2-7; no reliable D call. The CDR3 runs 15 residues. The ends were cut back, 1 base at V and 2 bases at J, with 12 bases in the middle. Germline lookup yields CDR1 LNHDA and CDR2 SQIVND (reference sequence). The DNA for the CDR3 is TGTGCCAGTAGTATAGGGAGCCCGGCGACCTACGAGCAGTACTTC. Translating it yields CASSIGSPATYEQYF. The full variable domain, in which reference TRBV19 and TRBJ2-7 provide the parts outside the CDR3, is DGGITQSPKYLFRKEGQNVTLSCEQNLNHDAMYWYRQDPGQGLRLIYYSQIVNDFQKGDIAEGYSVSREKKESFPLTVTSAQKNPTAFYLCASSIGSPATYEQYFGPGTRLTVT.

The chain carries TRBV10-3 and TRBJ2-7; a possible D gene is TRBD2 (5 bases). V was trimmed by 1 base and J by 2 bases, leaving 9 bases between them. CDR3 length equals 14 residues. Per germline, CDR1 ENHRY and CDR2 SYGVKD. The CDR3, as DNA: TGTGCCATCAGTGAGTATACCGGGGCCTACGAGCAGTACTTC. Its translation: CAISEYTGAYEQYF.